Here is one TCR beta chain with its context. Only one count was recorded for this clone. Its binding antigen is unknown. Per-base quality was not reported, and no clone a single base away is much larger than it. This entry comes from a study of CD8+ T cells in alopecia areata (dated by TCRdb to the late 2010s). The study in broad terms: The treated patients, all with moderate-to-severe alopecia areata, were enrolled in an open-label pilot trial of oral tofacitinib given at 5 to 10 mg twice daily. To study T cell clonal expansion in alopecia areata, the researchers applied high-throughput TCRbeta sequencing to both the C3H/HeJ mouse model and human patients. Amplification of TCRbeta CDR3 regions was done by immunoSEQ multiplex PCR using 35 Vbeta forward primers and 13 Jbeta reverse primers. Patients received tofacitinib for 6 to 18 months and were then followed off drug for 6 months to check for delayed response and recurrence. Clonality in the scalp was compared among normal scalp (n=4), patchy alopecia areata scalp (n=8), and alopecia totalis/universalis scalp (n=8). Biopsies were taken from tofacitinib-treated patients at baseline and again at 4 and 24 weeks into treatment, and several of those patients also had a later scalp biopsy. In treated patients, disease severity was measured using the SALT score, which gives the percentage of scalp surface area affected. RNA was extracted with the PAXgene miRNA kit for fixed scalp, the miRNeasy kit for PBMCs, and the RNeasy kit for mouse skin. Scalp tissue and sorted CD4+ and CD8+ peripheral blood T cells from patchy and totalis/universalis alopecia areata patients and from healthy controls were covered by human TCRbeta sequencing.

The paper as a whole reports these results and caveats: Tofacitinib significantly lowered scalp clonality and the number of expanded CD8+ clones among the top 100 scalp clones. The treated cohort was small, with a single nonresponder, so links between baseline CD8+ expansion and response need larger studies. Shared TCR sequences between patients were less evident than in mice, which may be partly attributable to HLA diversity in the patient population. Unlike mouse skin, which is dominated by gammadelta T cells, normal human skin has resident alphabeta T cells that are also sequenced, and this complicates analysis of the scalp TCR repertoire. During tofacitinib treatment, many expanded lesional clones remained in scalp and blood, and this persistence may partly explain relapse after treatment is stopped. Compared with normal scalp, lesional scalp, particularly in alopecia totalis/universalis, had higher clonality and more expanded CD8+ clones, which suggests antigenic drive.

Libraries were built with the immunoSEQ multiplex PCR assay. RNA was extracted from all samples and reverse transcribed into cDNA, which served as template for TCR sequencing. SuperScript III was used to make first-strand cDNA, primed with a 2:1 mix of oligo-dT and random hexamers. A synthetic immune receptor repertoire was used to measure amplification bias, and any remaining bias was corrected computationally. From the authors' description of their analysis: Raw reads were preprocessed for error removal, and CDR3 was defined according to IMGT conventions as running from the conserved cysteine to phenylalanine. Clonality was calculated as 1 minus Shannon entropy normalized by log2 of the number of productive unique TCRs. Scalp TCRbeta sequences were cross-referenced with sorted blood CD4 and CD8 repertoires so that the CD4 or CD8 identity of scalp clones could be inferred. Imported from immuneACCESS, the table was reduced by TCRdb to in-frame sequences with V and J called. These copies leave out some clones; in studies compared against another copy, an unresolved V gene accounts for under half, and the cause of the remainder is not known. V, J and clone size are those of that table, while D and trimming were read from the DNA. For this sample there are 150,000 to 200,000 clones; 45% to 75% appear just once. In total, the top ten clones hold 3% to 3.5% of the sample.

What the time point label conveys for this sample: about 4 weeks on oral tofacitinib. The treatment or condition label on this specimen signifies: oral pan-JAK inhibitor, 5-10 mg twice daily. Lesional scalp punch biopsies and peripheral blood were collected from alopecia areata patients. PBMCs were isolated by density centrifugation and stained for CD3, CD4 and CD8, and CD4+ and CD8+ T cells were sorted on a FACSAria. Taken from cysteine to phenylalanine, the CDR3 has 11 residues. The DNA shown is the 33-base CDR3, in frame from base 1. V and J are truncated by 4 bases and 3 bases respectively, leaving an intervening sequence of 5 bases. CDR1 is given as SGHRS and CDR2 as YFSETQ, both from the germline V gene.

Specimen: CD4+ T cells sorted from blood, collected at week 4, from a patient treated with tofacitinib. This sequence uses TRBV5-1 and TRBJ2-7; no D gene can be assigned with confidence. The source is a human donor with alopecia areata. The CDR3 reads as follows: CASSTDYEQYF. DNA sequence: TGCGCCAGCAGCACGGACTACGAGCAGTACTTC.